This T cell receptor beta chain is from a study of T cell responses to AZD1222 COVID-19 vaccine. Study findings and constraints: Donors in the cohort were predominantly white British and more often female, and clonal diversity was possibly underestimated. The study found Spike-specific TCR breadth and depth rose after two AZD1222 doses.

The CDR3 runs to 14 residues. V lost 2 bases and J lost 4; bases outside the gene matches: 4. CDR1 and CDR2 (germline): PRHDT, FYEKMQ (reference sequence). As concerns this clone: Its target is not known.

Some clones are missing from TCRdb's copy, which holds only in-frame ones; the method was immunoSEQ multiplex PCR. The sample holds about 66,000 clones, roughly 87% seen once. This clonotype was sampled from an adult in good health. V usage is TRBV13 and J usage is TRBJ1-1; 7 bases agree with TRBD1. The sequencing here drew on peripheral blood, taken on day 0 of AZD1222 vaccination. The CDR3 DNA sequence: TGTGCCAGCAGCTTAATGGCAGGGGGCACTGAAGCTTTCTTT. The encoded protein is CASSLMAGGTEAFF. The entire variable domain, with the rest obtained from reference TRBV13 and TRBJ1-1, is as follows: AAGVIQSPRHLIKEKRETATLKCYPIPRHDTVYWYQQGPGQDPQFLISFYEKMQSDKGSIPDRFSAQQFSDYHSELNMSSLELGDSALYFCASSLMAGGTEAFFGQGTRLTVV.